This entry lists 22 T cell receptor beta chains sequenced from one sample in a study of blood T cell repertoires in COVID-19. TCRdb's copy holds only in-frame clones and misses some; the assay was immunoSEQ multiplex PCR. The data hold 100,000 to 150,000 clones, with roughly 72% observed a single time. The specimen was peripheral blood. The receptors stem from a man in his sixties with acute or convalescent COVID-19.

The chain employs TRBV12-3 or TRBV12-4 and TRBJ2-3; possibly TRBD2 for D (6 bases). Trimming stripped 6 bases from V and 7 bases from J, with 8 bases between. This CDR3 has 11 residues. CDR3: CASRAGYTQYF. In nucleotides, the CDR3 is TGTGCCAGCAGAGCGGGCTATACGCAGTATTTT.

J is TRBJ1-4 and V is TRBV29-1; 10 nucleotides line up with TRBD1. The CDR3 spans 15 residues. V shed 6 bases and J 6 bases; nucleotides not matched to a gene: 10. Germline V lookup: CDR1 SQVTM, CDR2 ANQGSEA. The CDR3 sequence: CSVTGGAGLDEKLFF. As DNA, the CDR3 is TGCAGCGTGACAGGGGGCGCCGGTCTAGATGAAAAACTGTTTTTT.

V is TRBV5-1 and J is TRBJ1-2; TRBD1 matches 8 bases. The ends lost 4 bases at V and 4 bases at J; junction bases unmatched: 3. The CDR3 covers 13 residues. CDR1 SGHRS and CDR2 YFSETQ come from the germline V gene. In nucleotides, the CDR3 is TGCGCCAGCAGCATAGACAGGGGCTATGGCTACACCTTC. Translating gives CASSIDRGYGYTF.

V and J are TRBV2 and TRBJ1-1; 7 bases match TRBD1. V lost 4 bases and J lost 4; bases outside the gene matches: 6. CDR1 is SNHLY and CDR2 is FYNNEI in the germline V gene. This CDR3 region has 14 residues. The CDR3 protein is CASSATGASTEAFF. The CDR3 nucleotides are TGTGCCAGCAGTGCCACAGGGGCGAGCACTGAAGCTTTCTTT.

CDR3 sequence (DNA): TGCGCCAGCAGCTTGGCTAGCAGAGGATCATTAGGCACAGATACGCAGTATTTT. It yields the protein CASSLASRGSLGTDTQYF. This chain joins TRBV5-1 and TRBJ2-3; perhaps TRBD2 as D (5 bases). The CDR3 runs 18 residues. CDR1 SGHRS and CDR2 YFSETQ come from the germline V gene. Trimming removed 0 bases at V and 1 base at J, with 18 bases between.

This clone was recorded only once. This chain uses TRBV18 with TRBJ1-1, with 7 bases identical to TRBD1. V lost 4 bases and J lost 3; bases outside the gene matches: 8. Germline lookup yields CDR1 KGHSH and CDR2 LQKENI. The CDR3 has 15 amino acids. The CDR3 nucleotides read TGTGCCAGCTCACGGCCCAGGGGGGAGGACACTGAAGCTTTCTTT. Amino acid sequence: CASSRPRGEDTEAFF.

J is TRBJ2-1 and V is TRBV27; 8 bases agree with TRBD2. Germline-derived CDR1 and CDR2 are MNHEY and SMNVEV (reference sequence). Trimming took 5 bases from V and 12 from J; bases not matched to a gene: 12. This CDR3 has 14 amino acids. CDR3 amino acids: CASSLNSGVVGQFF. CDR3 coding DNA: TGTGCCAGCAGTCTAAATAGCGGGGTGGTCGGGCAGTTCTTC.

The V and J genes are TRBV12-5 and TRBJ1-2; D uncertain. V was shortened by 7 bases and J by 2 bases, with 5 bases between the two germline ends. Germline V lookup: CDR1 LGHNT, CDR2 FRNRAP. There are 11 residues in the CDR3. CDR3 in amino acids: CASEQNYGYTF. The CDR3 DNA is TGTGCTAGTGAACAAAACTATGGCTACACCTTC.

This chain joins TRBV6-4 and TRBJ2-1; maybe TRBD2 (7 bases). Looked up from germline, CDR1 is MRHNA and CDR2 is SNTAGT. The CDR3 sequence is 16 residues long. Deletions cut 0 bases from V and 6 bases from J, with 15 bases between. CDR3 nucleotides: TGTGCCAGCAGTGACTCGGCGGGGGCGGCTAGCAATGAGCAGTTCTTC. Amino acid sequence: CASSDSAGAASNEQFF.

The chain employs TRBV20-1 and TRBJ2-1, with a possible D match to TRBD2 (6 bases). V was trimmed by 3 bases and J by 7 bases, leaving 16 bases between them. The CDR3 runs 14 residues. CDR1 and CDR2 (germline): DFQATT, SNEGSKA (reference sequence). The CDR3 loop is CSASRLGKVNEQFF. In DNA form, the CDR3 reads TGCAGTGCTAGTCGACTAGGAAAGGTTAATGAGCAGTTCTTC.

This clone was seen only once. This chain uses TRBV19 with TRBJ1-6; 7 bases align to TRBD1. The CDR3 totals 13 residues. Germline trimming cut 6 bases from V and 9 bases from J; bases unmatched to any gene: 5. The germline V gene has CDR1 LNHDA and CDR2 SQIVND (reference sequence). The CDR3 here is CASRQGWGSPLHF. The CDR3 region has the DNA TGTGCCAGTAGACAGGGGTGGGGTTCACCCCTCCACTTT.

V usage is TRBV13 and J usage is TRBJ2-3; TRBD2 matches at 8 bases. Germline trimming cut 1 base from V and 5 bases from J; bases unmatched to any gene: 5. Germline CDR1 and CDR2: PRHDT and FYEKMQ (reference sequence). The CDR3 extends over 15 amino acids. The CDR3 region is CASSLAGGPGDTQYF. In nucleotides, the CDR3 is TGTGCCAGCAGCTTAGCGGGAGGGCCAGGAGATACGCAGTATTTT. The variable domain in full, with the rest retrieved from reference TRBV13 and TRBJ2-3, is AAGVIQSPRHLIKEKRETATLKCYPIPRHDTVYWYQQGPGQDPQFLISFYEKMQSDKGSIPDRFSAQQFSDYHSELNMSSLELGDSALYFCASSLAGGPGDTQYFGPGTRLTVL.

The chain employs TRBV5-1 and TRBJ2-1; weak D call: TRBD2 (6 bases). CDR3 length equals 14 residues. Germline V gene lookup returns CDR1 SGHRS and CDR2 YFSETQ. Trimming took 6 bases from V and 2 from J, leaving 12 bases between them. The CDR3: CASTLLATYNEQFF. In nucleotides, the CDR3 is TGCGCCAGCACTTTACTAGCTACCTACAATGAGCAGTTCTTC.

The chain links TRBV4-1 to TRBJ2-7, with D possibly TRBD2 on 6 matching bases. V was trimmed by 0 bases and J by 5 bases, leaving 11 bases between them. Germline-derived CDR1 and CDR2 are MGHRA and YSYEKL. This CDR3 is built from 14 residues. The DNA of the CDR3 is TGCGCCAGCAGCCAAGAAAGGCGGGGCGACGAGCAGTACTTC. This codes for CASSQERRGDEQYF.

V and J are TRBV5-1 and TRBJ2-3, with 7 bases matching TRBD1. Looked up from germline, CDR1 is SGHRS and CDR2 is YFSETQ. The J segment lost 4 bases and the V segment lost 5 bases, leaving 4 bases of the junction unmatched. The CDR3 covers 13 residues. The CDR3 loop reads CASSLQGPDTQYF. The CDR3 coding sequence is TGCGCCAGCAGTTTACAGGGGCCAGATACGCAGTATTTT. Filled out from reference TRBV5-1 and TRBJ2-3, the complete variable domain reads KAGVTQTPRYLIKTRGQQVTLSCSPISGHRSVSWYQQTPGQGLQFLFEYFSETQRNKGNFPGRFSGRQFSNSRSEMNVSTLELGDSALYLCASSLQGPDTQYFGPGTRLTVL.

The chain combines TRBV10-2 with TRBJ2-7; D ambiguous. CDR1 is WSHSY and CDR2 is SAAADI in the germline V gene. The CDR3 consists of 16 residues. V was cut by 3 bases and J by 0 bases, with 15 bases left in between. CDR3 loop: CASSDFGGLSSYEQYF. For the CDR3, the DNA is TGCGCCAGCAGTGATTTCGGCGGTCTTAGCTCCTACGAGCAGTACTTC.

The CDR3 DNA is TGCAGCTCGGACCAGGGATCTGACTATGGCTACACCTTC. It yields the protein CSSDQGSDYGYTF. The chain uses TRBV29-1 and TRBJ1-2; D is possibly TRBD1 (5 bases). Germline values: CDR1 SQVTM, CDR2 ANQGSEA. The V end was cut by 8 bases, the J end by 3 bases, with 16 bases between. CDR3 length equals 13 residues.

V gene TRBV24-1 combines with J gene TRBJ1-2, with D unresolved. V was shortened by 1 base and J by 6 bases, with 11 bases between the two germline ends. CDR1 KGHDR and CDR2 SFDVKD come from the germline V gene. The CDR3 covers 14 residues. The CDR3 DNA reads as TGTGCCACCAGTGATTTAACGGGTCGGGATGGCTACACCTTC. This codes for CATSDLTGRDGYTF.

The chain recombines TRBV18 with TRBJ1-6; 8 positions agree with TRBD1. CDR1 and CDR2 from the germline V gene are KGHSH and LQKENI. The CDR3 loop spans 15 amino acids. The V and J ends lost 4 bases and 7 bases, in that order; junction bases with no gene match: 6. In DNA, the CDR3 is TGTGCCAGCTCACTTGACGACAGGGGAAATTCACCCCTCCACTTT. It specifies CASSLDDRGNSPLHF.

In this sample, this clone turned up once. The rearrangement joins TRBV3-1 (or the pseudogene TRBV3-2) to TRBJ2-4, with 9 nucleotides matching TRBD1. Trimming took 3 bases from V and 2 from J; bases not matched to a gene: 8. The CDR3 sequence is 17 residues long. Germline CDR1 is LGHDT and CDR2 is YNNKEL (reference sequence). The CDR3 here is CASSQGGQGRTKNIQYF. As DNA, the CDR3 is TGTGCCAGCAGCCAGGGGGGACAGGGAAGGACCAAAAACATTCAGTACTTC.

This clone appeared a few times. The rearrangement links TRBV2 to TRBJ1-1; 9 bases map to TRBD1. This CDR3 contains 13 residues. CDR1 and CDR2 (germline): SNHLY, FYNNEI. V lost 5 bases to trimming and J lost 5 bases; unmatched junction nucleotides: 3. DNA for the CDR3: TGTGCCAGCAGTCCACAGGGGGCAACTGAAGCTTTCTTT. It encodes CASSPQGATEAFF.

The chain recombines TRBV4-1 with TRBJ1-4; 8 bases fit TRBD1. Trimming at V came to 2 bases and at J to 15 bases, leaving 14 bases not matched to a gene. The CDR3 is made up of 15 amino acids. Germline V CDR1 and CDR2: MGHRA, YSYEKL. The CDR3 DNA reads TGCGCCAGCAGCCAACTTGGGACAGGAATCTTTGGGTTGTTTTTT. It is translated as CASSQLGTGIFGLFF.